This T cell receptor (beta chain) came from a study of regulatory T cells in long-lasting Graves disease (dated by TCRdb to 2020 to 2022). With regard to the full study: Antithyroid drugs had been taken for less than 3 months by newly diagnosed Graves' disease patients. A total of approximately 35 samples were covered by TCR sequencing, comprising around 13 persistent and roughly 20 newly diagnosed Graves' disease patients. The study took place in China and was registered as a clinical trial. Patients with persistent Graves' disease were compared with patients with newly diagnosed Graves' disease using TCR sequencing and RNA sequencing of peripheral blood. Study-wide findings and limitations: Persistent Graves' disease patients showed lower TCR Shannon entropy and fewer highly expanded clones than newly diagnosed patients, suggesting clonal expansion. The study examined only peripheral blood because the primary lesion, thyroid tissue, could not be accessed. A larger number of public clonotypes was shared among persistent patients (approximately 3,000) than among newly diagnosed patients (roughly 930). Preferential use of TRBV28, TRBJ1-2 and TRBJ2-5 was observed in persistent disease, whereas TRBV20-1 and TRBJ2-1 were favored in newly diagnosed disease. As a limitation, the authors acknowledged that the small sample size may reduce accuracy. Only the TCR beta chain was sequenced and analyzed.

The time point label for this specimen denotes: newly diagnosed GD, antithyroid drugs for less than 3 months. For both TCR sequencing and RNA sequencing, RNA was extracted from PBMCs in TRIzol. The diagnosis of Graves' disease was made according to American Thyroid Association guidelines. The patients came from an endocrinology department in Xi'an, China. Each patient gave about 8.1 milliliters of peripheral blood, collected in an EDTA anticoagulant tube. Ficoll Paque Plus density gradient separation was used to isolate PBMCs, and no further T cell sorting was performed. An Agilent 2100 Bioanalyzer and agarose gel were used to check RNA quality, while a NanoDrop 2000 measured RNA concentration. The germline V and J ends show losses of 6 bases and 4 bases respectively, and no gene match explains 6 bases of the junction. The CDR3 numbers 17 residues from cysteine through phenylalanine. Only the CDR3 region is kept as DNA, spanning 51 bases read in frame from base 1. Per the germline V gene (reference sequence), SEHNR is the CDR1 and FQNEAQ is the CDR2.

This clonotype was seen more than once but under ten times. Its binding antigen is unknown. No base quality values were provided; no much bigger clone lies one nucleotide off. Libraries were built with multiplex PCR. Sequencer: Illumina HiSeq 4000. TCR beta libraries were built with iRepertoire HTBI primers and Arm-PCR amplification of CDR3 regions. Before sequencing, the PCR products underwent gel purification. In the authors' own workflow: Gene usage analysis of CDR3 amino acid clonotypes used the 50 to 70 TRBV and some 15 TRBJ segments found across samples. COPE and FqMerger were used to merge filtered high-quality paired reads into contigs. BLAST was used to align contigs to IMGT TRBV, TRBD and TRBJ reference genes, and CDR3 was defined according to IMGT. Any clonotype with a frequency above 0.1% was counted as a highly expanded clone. Shannon entropy was used to measure repertoire diversity, and the Gini coefficient was used to measure V-J evenness. A clonotype found in more than one individual was treated as public. TCRdb redid the processing of the public reads, applying fastp at Q25 and MiXCR, and retained in-frame beta chains. One record per CDR3 amino acid sequence lists the most common genes and DNA. The V and J calls and clone size come from TCRdb's table, not from the authors' own analysis. Across this sample there are approximately 460,000 distinct CDR3 sequences, with roughly 15% seen only once. About 10% of the sample lies in the top ten.

The same sample was also studied in work on T cells in Graves' hyperthyroidism and ophthalmopathy. As described in the second report: A patient counted as having stable Graves' hyperthyroidism if no progression to ophthalmopathy occurred over 18 months of follow-up. Hyperthyroidism patients were aged 18 to 65 years and newly diagnosed, with disease duration of less than 2 months. Exclusion was applied to patients with uncontrolled infections, other autoimmune diseases, pregnancy or lactation. Clinical symptoms, serum thyroxine and TRAb, thyroid ultrasound, and orbital computed tomography formed the basis for the diagnoses. A first-round RT-PCR of the TCR CDR3 used the HTBI primer set with the Qiagen OneStep RT-PCR kit. Most expanded thyroid clonotypes (frequency above 0.001) were also detected in blood, a finding suggesting that blood repertoires may reflect thyroid immune responses. A 13 V-J signature model separated ophthalmopathy from stable hyperthyroidism, with roughly 88% sensitivity and roughly 82% specificity in cross-validation and 80%/75% in testing. In validation, the model predicted progression to ophthalmopathy with approximately 70% sensitivity and 72% to 85% specificity, a median of 6.5 months before onset. TCR V-J signatures able to tell the groups apart were searched for in a discovery cohort of 100 patients, of whom approximately 40 had Graves' ophthalmopathy and about 60 had stable Graves' hyperthyroidism. Prospective prediction of ophthalmopathy was tested in an independent validation cohort consisting of 18 hyperthyroidism patients and around 16 patients who later progressed to ophthalmopathy. The 100 discovery patients were divided at random into training and test sets in a 7:3 ratio. In addition, the study compared T-cell repertoires in thyroid tissue and in blood from roughly six Graves' hyperthyroidism patients. After blood sampling, hyperthyroidism patients were treated with methimazole at a starting dose of 30 mg daily, and ophthalmopathy patients were treated with high-dose intravenous methylprednisolone. Libraries were constructed in a second round of multiplex PCR, after which size selection and purification were carried out. The libraries were sequenced on an Illumina HiSeq2000 using paired-end 100 bp reads. SOAPnuke was used to process the raw data, with reads discarded if the reads contained adapters or uncalled bases, had a mean Phred below 15, or lacked an exact constant-primer or identifier match. COPE v1.2.5 was used to merge high-quality paired reads, and clonotypes were defined as unique nucleotide sequences. MiTCR v1.1 was used to align clonotypes to the IMGT TRBV, TRBD and TRBJ reference segments. The analysis included only V-J combinations with a frequency above 0.0001, which together covered 99% to 99.2% of the repertoires. The TCS score was defined as the ratio of F50 (clonal expansion) to E x V (chaos), calculated using BLOSUM62-based TCRdist between CDR3 peptides within each V-J. Welch's t-statistics and random forest reduced several hundred V-J features to 10 to 15, which were used in a naive Bayes classifier (R e1071). No statistical method was used to set the sample size in advance, and investigators knew the group allocation. The paper describes TCR Vbeta CDR3 sequencing of 135 peripheral blood samples, made up of some 42 ophthalmopathy patients, more than 70 hyperthyroidism patients and some 17 progressor patients.

Source: peripheral blood mononuclear cells (PBMCs), taken at new diagnosis, from a patient treated with antithyroid drugs. This clonotype was sampled from a young woman with Graves disease. Donor details come from another sample of the same person, matched by shared clones. The chain was built from TRBV7-9 and TRBJ2-2; 15 of the junction bases match TRBD2. The CDR3 reads CASSWTSGRGGTGELFF. The DNA is TGTGCCAGCAGTTGGACTAGCGGGAGGGGGGGCACCGGGGAGCTGTTTTTT.